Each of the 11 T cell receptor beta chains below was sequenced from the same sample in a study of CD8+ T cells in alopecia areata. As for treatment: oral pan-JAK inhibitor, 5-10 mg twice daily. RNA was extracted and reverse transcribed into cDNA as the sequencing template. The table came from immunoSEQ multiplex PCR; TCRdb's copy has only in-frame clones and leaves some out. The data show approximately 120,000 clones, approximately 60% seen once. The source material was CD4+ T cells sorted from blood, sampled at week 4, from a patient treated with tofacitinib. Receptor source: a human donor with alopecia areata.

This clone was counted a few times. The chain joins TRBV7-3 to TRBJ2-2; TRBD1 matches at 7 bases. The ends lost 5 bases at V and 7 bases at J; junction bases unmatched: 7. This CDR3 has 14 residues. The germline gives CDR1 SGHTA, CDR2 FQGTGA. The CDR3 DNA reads TGTGCCAGCAGCCGAGACAGGGCCGTCGGGGAGCTGTTTTTT. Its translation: CASSRDRAVGELFF.

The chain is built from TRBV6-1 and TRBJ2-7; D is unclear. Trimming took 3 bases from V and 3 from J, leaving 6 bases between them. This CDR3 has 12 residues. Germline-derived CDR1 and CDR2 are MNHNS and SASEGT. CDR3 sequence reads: CASSDPGYEQYF. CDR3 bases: TGTGCCAGCAGTGATCCGGGCTACGAGCAGTACTTC.

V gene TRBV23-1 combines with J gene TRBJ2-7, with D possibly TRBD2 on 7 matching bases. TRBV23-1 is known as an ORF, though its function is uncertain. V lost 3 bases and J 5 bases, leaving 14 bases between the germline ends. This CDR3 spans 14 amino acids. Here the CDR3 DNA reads TGCGCCAGCAGTCATGCCGGCGGGGGCGACGAGCAGTACTTC. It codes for CASSHAGGGDEQYF.

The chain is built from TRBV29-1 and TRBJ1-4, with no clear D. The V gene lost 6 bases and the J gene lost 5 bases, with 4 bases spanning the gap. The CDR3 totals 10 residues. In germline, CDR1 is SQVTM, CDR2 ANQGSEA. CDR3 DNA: TGCAGCGTGGAAAATGAAAAACTGTTTTTT. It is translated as CSVENEKLFF.

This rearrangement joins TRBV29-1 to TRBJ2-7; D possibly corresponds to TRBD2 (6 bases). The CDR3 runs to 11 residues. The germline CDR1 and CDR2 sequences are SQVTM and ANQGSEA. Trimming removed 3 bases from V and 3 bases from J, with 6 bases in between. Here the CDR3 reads CSVDSGYEQYF. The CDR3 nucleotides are TGCAGCGTTGATAGCGGCTACGAGCAGTACTTC.

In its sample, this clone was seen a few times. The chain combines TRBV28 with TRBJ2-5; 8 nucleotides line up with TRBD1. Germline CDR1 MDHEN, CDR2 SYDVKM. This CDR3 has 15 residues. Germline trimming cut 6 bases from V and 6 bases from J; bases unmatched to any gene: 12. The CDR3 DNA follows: TGTGCCAGCAGCAAAGCGGACAGGGATGGAAAGACCCAGTACTTC. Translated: CASSKADRDGKTQYF.

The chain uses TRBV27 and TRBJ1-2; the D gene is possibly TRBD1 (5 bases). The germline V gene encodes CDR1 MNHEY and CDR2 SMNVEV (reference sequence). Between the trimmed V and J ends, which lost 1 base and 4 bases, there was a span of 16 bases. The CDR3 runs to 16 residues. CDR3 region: CASSLWGGGEGYGYTF. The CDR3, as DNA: TGTGCCAGCAGTTTATGGGGCGGGGGAGAGGGCTATGGCTACACCTTC.

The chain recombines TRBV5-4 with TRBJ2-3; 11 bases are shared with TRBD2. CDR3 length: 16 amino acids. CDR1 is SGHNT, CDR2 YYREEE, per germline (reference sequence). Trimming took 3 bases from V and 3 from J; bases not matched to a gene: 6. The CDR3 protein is CASSSGGLAATDTQYF. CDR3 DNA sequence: TGTGCCAGCAGCTCGGGGGGACTAGCGGCAACAGATACGCAGTATTTT.

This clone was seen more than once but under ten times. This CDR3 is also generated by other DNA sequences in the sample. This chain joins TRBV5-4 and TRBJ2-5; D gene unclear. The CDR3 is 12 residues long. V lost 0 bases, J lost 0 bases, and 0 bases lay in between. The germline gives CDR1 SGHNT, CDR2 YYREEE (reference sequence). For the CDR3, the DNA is TGTGCCAGCAGCTTGGACCAAGAGACCCAGTACTTC. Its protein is CASSLDQETQYF.

CDR3 in DNA: TGCAGCGTTGAAGGGGAAACAGATCGGGATCTATATGGCTACACCTTC. It is translated as CSVEGETDRDLYGYTF. This chain links TRBV29-1 with TRBJ1-2; D not resolved. Germline CDR1 and CDR2: SQVTM and ANQGSEA. The germline V and J ends were trimmed by 1 base and 5 bases, with 20 bases remaining between them. The CDR3 runs 16 residues.

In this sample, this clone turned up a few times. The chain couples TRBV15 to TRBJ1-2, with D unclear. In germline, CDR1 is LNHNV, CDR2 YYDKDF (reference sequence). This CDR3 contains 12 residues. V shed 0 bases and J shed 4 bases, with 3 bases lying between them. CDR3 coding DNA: TGTGCCACCAGCAGAGACAGCTATGGCTACACCTTC. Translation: CATSRDSYGYTF.